Sequencing of this T cell receptor (beta chain) was carried out in a study of T cell changes during pregnancy in multiple sclerosis. Germline values: CDR1 WNHNN, CDR2 SYGVQD (reference sequence). The CDR3 has 13 amino acids. V lost 8 bases, J lost 4 bases, and 7 bases stayed unmatched. The repertoire was sequenced with immunoSEQ multiplex PCR; TCRdb's copy has only in-frame clones and lacks some. The sample lists roughly 70,000 clones, 85% to 95% occurring once. V gene TRBV10-1 combines with J gene TRBJ2-7; 8 bases fit TRBD1. This TCR came from a female donor in good health, enrolled as a control in a pregnancy study. This sample comprised peripheral blood, obtained in the third trimester of pregnancy. The CDR3 reads CASPGQAIYEQYF. The CDR3 region has the DNA TGCGCCAGCCCGGGACAGGCGATATACGAGCAGTACTTC.